These 15 T cell receptor beta chains were all obtained from the same sample, sequenced in a study of cytomegalovirus exposure and HLA in healthy donors. In the PCR, 60 Vbeta and 13 Jbeta primers were used. Generated by immunoSEQ multiplex PCR, the TCRdb table keeps only in-frame clones and is missing some. The sample lists approximately 220,000 clones; approximately 83% were seen once. Sequencing input: PBMCs. The receptor source for this set is a boy aged 2-9 years in good health and CMV-seronegative.

This clone came up a few times. The chain recombines TRBV27 with TRBJ1-1; 9 nucleotides line up with TRBD1. Germline values: CDR1 MNHEY, CDR2 SMNVEV (reference sequence). The junction had 17 bases not matched to a gene; V was cut back by 5 bases and J by 4 bases. CDR3 length: 18 amino acids. The CDR3 bases are TGTGCCAGCAGTAGGGAGACGGGACAGGGAGTATGGGGCACTGAAGCTTTCTTT. Its translation is CASSRETGQGVWGTEAFF.

This clone was detected a few times. The chain carries TRBV6-6 and TRBJ2-3; no firm D call. Germline V CDR1 and CDR2: MNHNY, SVGAGI (reference sequence). CDR3 length: 13 residues. V lost 2 bases, J lost 6 bases, and 9 bases lay in between. The CDR3 DNA reads as TGTGCCAGCAGTTACGTGGGCCTGGATACGCAGTATTTT. It encodes CASSYVGLDTQYF.

This chain uses TRBV9 with TRBJ1-6; D gene uncertain. The CDR3 loop spans 14 amino acids. In germline, CDR1 is SGDLS, CDR2 YYNGEE. The V and J ends lost 4 bases and 9 bases respectively, with 14 bases between them. CDR3 protein: CASSSGSGSSPLHF. The CDR3 bases are TGTGCCAGCAGCTCAGGTAGCGGTTCTTCACCCCTCCACTTT.

The rearrangement links TRBV6-1 to TRBJ1-2; 7 bases are a match to TRBD1. In germline, CDR1 is MNHNS, CDR2 SASEGT. Trimming cost V 1 base and J 13 bases; bases outside gene matches: 12. CDR3 length equals 14 residues. CDR3 amino acids: CASSEGGARGFITF. For the CDR3, the DNA is TGTGCCAGCAGTGAAGGGGGGGCCAGGGGGTTTATCACCTTC.

The genes are TRBV5-6 and TRBJ2-7; D gene uncertain. V lost 3 bases and J lost 6, with 16 bases in between. Germline CDR1 reads SGHDT; CDR2 reads YYEEEE. The CDR3 is 14 residues long. The CDR3 nucleotides are TGTGCCAGCAGCTCGAATAACGTACGAGGCGAGCAGTACTTC. This encodes CASSSNNVRGEQYF.

A single count supports this clone. The chain has TRBV11-2 and TRBJ2-5, with TRBD2 as a possible D gene (6 bases). V lost 3 bases to trimming and J lost 0 bases, with 17 bases between them. This CDR3 contains 17 residues. The germline gives CDR1 SGHAT, CDR2 FQNNGV. The DNA for the CDR3 is TGTGCCAGCAGCTTGGGCGGGGCCAATTCGTACCAAGAGACCCAGTACTTC. It specifies CASSLGGANSYQETQYF.

Points on this clone: At one end, the junction sequence differs from germline, possibly due to a read error. Other nucleotide sequences from this sample produce the same CDR3. This chain links TRBV27 with TRBJ1-2; TRBD1 aligns across 8 bases. The CDR3 sequence is 15 residues long. From germline, CDR1 is MNHEY and CDR2 SMNVEV (reference sequence). The CDR3 region is CASRGTGPVNYGYTF. CDR3 nucleotide sequence: TGTGCCAGCAGAGGGACAGGCCCTGTGAACTACGGCTACACCTTC.

The CDR3 reads CATTDRSGGNIQYF. CDR3 sequence (DNA): TGTGCCACGACGGACAGGAGTGGAGGAAACATTCAGTACTTC. The V gene is TRBV15, the J gene TRBJ2-4; TRBD1 agrees at 7 bases. V shed 9 bases, J shed 6 bases, and the junction held 11 bases outside the gene matches. This CDR3 region has 14 residues. The germline V gene has CDR1 LNHNV and CDR2 YYDKDF (reference sequence).

The V call is TRBV30, the J call TRBJ1-5, with 10 nucleotides matching TRBD1. The CDR3 extends over 16 amino acids. Germline trimming cut 2 bases from V and 4 bases from J; bases unmatched to any gene: 8. Germline CDR1 GTSNPN, CDR2 SVGIG (reference sequence). DNA of the CDR3: TGTGCCTGGAGTCTGGACAGGGGGGGGTTTAATCAGCCCCAGCATTTT. Protein: CAWSLDRGGFNQPQHF.

CDR3 residues: CAWTADRETNSNQPQHF. As DNA, the CDR3 is TGTGCCTGGACCGCGGACAGGGAGACTAATAGCAATCAGCCCCAGCATTTT. The genes are TRBV30 and TRBJ1-5; 8 bases fit TRBD1. Germline V gene data show CDR1 as GTSNPN and CDR2 as SVGIG (reference sequence). Trimming at V came to 4 bases and at J to 0 bases, leaving 11 bases not matched to a gene. The CDR3 extends over 17 amino acids. Drawing the rest from reference TRBV30 and TRBJ1-5, the complete variable domain is SQTIHQWPATLVQPVGSPLSLECTVEGTSNPNLYWYRQAAGRGLQLLFYSVGIGQISSEVPQNLSASRPQDRQFILSSKKLLLSDSGFYLCAWTADRETNSNQPQHFGDGTRLSIL.

The V gene is TRBV13, the J gene TRBJ2-5; 7 positions agree with TRBD2. The CDR3 consists of 15 residues. Germline V gives CDR1 PRHDT, CDR2 FYEKMQ (reference sequence). The J segment lost 4 bases and the V segment lost 5 bases, leaving 10 bases of the junction unmatched. The CDR3 DNA reads TGTGCCAGCAGCCAGTGGGGGGGTTTTGGAGAGACCCAGTACTTC. Protein: CASSQWGGFGETQYF. The full variable domain, its missing parts supplied by reference TRBV13 and TRBJ2-5, is AAGVIQSPRHLIKEKRETATLKCYPIPRHDTVYWYQQGPGQDPQFLISFYEKMQSDKGSIPDRFSAQQFSDYHSELNMSSLELGDSALYFCASSQWGGFGETQYFGPGTRLLVL.

This rearrangement joins TRBV29-1 to TRBJ2-1; possibly TRBD1 for D (5 bases). From germline, CDR1 is SQVTM and CDR2 ANQGSEA. The CDR3 contains 15 residues. The V and J ends lost 2 bases and 4 bases respectively, with 15 bases between them. The CDR3 reads CSVENESGIYNEQFF. The CDR3 DNA follows: TGCAGCGTTGAAAACGAGTCAGGGATTTACAATGAGCAGTTCTTC.

The chain uses TRBV6-5 and TRBJ1-1; D unclear. The germline V gene has CDR1 MNHEY and CDR2 SVGAGI. The ends were cut back, 6 bases at V and 0 bases at J, with 5 bases in the middle. The CDR3 contains 12 residues. In nucleotides, the CDR3 is TGTGCCAGCAGCCAGGTGAACACTGAAGCTTTCTTT. It encodes CASSQVNTEAFF.

This chain links TRBV5-4 with TRBJ2-5; a weak D match, TRBD1 (5 bases). The V end was cut by 1 base, the J end by 5 bases, with 9 bases between. Germline CDR1 and CDR2: SGHNT and YYREEE (reference sequence). There are 13 residues in the CDR3. The CDR3 here is CASSLRGSETQYF. The DNA for the CDR3 is TGTGCCAGCAGCTTGAGGGGATCGGAGACCCAGTACTTC.

The chain combines TRBV30 with TRBJ2-1; a possible D gene is TRBD2 (5 bases). The CDR3 contains 12 residues. V lost 8 bases to trimming and J lost 2 bases, with 10 bases between them. CDR1 and CDR2 (germline): GTSNPN, SVGIG (reference sequence). The CDR3 DNA sequence: TGTGCCCAGGACTTTGCCTACAATGAGCAGTTCTTC. This codes for CAQDFAYNEQFF.